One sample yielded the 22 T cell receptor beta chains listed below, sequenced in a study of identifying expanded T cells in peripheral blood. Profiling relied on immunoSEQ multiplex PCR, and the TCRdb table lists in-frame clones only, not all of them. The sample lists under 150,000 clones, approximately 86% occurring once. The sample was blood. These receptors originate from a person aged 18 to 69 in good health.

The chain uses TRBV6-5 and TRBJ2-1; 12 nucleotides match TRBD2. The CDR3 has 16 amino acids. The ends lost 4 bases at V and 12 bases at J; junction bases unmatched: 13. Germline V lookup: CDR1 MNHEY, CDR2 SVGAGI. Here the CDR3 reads CASSSGLAGGRYGQFF. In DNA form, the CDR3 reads TGTGCCAGCAGTTCGGGGCTAGCGGGAGGGCGTTATGGGCAGTTCTTC.

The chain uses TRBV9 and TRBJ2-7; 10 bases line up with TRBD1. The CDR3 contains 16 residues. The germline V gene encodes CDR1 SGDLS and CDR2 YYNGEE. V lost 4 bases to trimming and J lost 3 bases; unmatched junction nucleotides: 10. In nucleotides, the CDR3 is TGTGCCAGCAGCCTGGGTGGGGACAGGGGTGTCTACGAGCAGTACTTC. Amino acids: CASSLGGDRGVYEQYF.

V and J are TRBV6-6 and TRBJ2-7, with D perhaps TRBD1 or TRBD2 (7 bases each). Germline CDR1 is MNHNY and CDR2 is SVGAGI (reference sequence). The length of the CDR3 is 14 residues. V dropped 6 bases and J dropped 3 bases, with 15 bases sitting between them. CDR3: CASSREAGGYEQYF. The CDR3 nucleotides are TGTGCCAGCAGCCGGGAGGCAGGGGGCTACGAGCAGTACTTC.

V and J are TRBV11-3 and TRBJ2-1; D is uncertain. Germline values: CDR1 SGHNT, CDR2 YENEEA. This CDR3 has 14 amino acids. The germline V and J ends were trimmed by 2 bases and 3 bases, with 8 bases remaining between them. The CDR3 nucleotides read TGTGCCAGCAGCTTAATGGGCAACTACAATGAGCAGTTCTTC. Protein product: CASSLMGNYNEQFF. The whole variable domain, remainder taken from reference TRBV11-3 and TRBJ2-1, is EAGVVQSPRYKIIEKKQPVAFWCNPISGHNTLYWYLQNLGQGPELLIRYENEEAVDDSQLPKDRFSAERLKGVDSTLKIQPAELGDSAVYLCASSLMGNYNEQFFGPGTRLTVL.

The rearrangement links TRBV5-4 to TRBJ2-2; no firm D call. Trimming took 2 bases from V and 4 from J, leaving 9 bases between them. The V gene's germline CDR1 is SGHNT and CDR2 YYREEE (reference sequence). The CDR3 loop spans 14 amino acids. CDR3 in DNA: TGTGCCAGCAGCTTAACTGGACCCACCGGGGAGCTGTTTTTT. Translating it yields CASSLTGPTGELFF.

The chain's CDR3 is CASSPGTGYEKLFF. The DNA of the CDR3 is TGCGCCAGCAGCCCCGGGACAGGGTACGAAAAACTGTTTTTT. The V call is TRBV5-1, the J call TRBJ1-4, with 9 nucleotides matching TRBD1. The CDR3 extends over 14 amino acids. V trimming: 4 bases; J trimming: 8 bases; junction bases outside the gene matches: 6. CDR1 SGHRS and CDR2 YFSETQ come from the germline V gene.

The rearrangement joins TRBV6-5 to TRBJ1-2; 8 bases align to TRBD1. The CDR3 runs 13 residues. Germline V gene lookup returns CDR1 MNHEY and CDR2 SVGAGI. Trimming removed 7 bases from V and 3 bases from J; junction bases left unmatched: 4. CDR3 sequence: CASTMDRDYGYTF. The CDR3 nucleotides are TGTGCCAGCACTATGGACAGGGACTATGGCTACACCTTC.

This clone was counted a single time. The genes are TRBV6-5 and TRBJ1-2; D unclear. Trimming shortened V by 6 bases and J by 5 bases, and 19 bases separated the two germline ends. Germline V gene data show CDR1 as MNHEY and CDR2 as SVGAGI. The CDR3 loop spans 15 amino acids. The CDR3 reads CASSPGEYGIYGYTF. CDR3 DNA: TGTGCCAGCAGCCCCGGAGAGTATGGGATTTATGGCTACACCTTC.

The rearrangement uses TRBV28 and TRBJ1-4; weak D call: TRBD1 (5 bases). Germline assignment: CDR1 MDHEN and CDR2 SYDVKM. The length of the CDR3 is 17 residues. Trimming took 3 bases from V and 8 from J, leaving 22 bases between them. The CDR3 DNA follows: TGTGCCAGCAGTTTTTGGGCAGAAGGCCAGGGCGGGGAAAAACTGTTTTTT. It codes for CASSFWAEGQGGEKLFF.

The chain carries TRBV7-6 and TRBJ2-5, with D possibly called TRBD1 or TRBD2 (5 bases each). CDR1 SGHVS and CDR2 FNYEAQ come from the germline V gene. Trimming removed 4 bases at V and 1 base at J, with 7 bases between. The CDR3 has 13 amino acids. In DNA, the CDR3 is TGTGCCAGCAGCTGGGGGTCCCAAGAGACCCAGTACTTC. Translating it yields CASSWGSQETQYF.

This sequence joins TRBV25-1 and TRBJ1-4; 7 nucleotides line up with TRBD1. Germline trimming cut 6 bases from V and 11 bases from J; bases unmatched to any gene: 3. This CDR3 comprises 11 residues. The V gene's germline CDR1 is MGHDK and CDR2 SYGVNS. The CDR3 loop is CASSPGGKLFF. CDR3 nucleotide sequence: TGTGCCAGCAGCCCAGGGGGGAAACTGTTTTTT.

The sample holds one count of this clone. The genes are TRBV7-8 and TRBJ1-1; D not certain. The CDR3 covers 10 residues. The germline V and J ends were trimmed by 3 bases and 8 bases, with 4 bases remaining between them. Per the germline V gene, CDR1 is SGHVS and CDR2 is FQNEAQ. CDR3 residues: CASSLTEAFF. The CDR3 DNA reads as TGTGCCAGCAGCTTGACCGAAGCTTTCTTT.

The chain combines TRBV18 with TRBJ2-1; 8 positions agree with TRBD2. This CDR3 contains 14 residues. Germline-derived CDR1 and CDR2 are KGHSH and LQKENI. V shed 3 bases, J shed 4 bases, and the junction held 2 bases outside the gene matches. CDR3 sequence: CASSPGGAYNEQFF. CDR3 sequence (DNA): TGTGCCAGCTCACCCGGGGGGGCATACAATGAGCAGTTCTTC.

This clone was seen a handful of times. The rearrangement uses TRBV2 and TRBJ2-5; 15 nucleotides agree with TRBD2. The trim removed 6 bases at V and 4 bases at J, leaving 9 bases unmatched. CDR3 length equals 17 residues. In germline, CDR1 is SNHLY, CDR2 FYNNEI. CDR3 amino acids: CASRWTSGGAPGETQYF. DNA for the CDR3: TGTGCCAGCAGGTGGACTAGCGGGGGGGCCCCGGGAGAGACCCAGTACTTC.

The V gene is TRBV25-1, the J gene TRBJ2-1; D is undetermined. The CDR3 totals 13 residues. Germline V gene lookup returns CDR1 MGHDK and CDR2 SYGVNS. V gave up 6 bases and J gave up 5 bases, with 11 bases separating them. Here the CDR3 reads CASRFSTDNEQFF. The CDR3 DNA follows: TGTGCCAGCAGGTTTTCTACGGACAATGAGCAGTTCTTC. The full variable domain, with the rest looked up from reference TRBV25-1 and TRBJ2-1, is EADIYQTPRYLVIGTGKKITLECSQTMGHDKMYWYQQDPGMELHLIHYSYGVNSTEKGDLSSESTVSRIRTEHFPLTLESARPSHTSQYLCASRFSTDNEQFFGPGTRLTVL.

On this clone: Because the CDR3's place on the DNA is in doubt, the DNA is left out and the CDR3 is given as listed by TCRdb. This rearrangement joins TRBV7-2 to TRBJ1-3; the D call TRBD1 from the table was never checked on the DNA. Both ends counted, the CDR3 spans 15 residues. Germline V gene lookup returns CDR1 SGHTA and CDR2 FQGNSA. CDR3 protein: CASSTSTGAGNTIYF.

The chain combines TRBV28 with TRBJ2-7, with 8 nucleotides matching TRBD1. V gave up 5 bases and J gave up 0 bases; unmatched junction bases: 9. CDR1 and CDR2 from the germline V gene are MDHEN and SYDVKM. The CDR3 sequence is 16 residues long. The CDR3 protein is CASSRGTGGSSYEQYF. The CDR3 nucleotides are TGTGCCAGCAGTCGCGGAACAGGGGGGAGCTCCTACGAGCAGTACTTC.

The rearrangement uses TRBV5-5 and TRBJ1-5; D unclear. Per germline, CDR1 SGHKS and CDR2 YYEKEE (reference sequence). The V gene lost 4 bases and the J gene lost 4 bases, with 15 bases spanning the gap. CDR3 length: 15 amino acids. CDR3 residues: CASSIGSYGNQPQHF. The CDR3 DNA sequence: TGTGCCAGCAGCATAGGGTCCTACGGGAATCAGCCCCAGCATTTT.

The CDR3 here is CASSQTKGRGGKETQYF. The CDR3, as DNA: TGTGCCAGCAGCCAAACCAAAGGGCGGGGGGGCAAAGAGACCCAGTACTTC. The V call is TRBV4-2, the J call TRBJ2-5, with 9 bases matching TRBD2. Germline CDR1 is LGHNA and CDR2 is YNFKEQ. Trimming cost V 2 bases and J 3 bases; bases outside gene matches: 10. This CDR3 comprises 17 residues.

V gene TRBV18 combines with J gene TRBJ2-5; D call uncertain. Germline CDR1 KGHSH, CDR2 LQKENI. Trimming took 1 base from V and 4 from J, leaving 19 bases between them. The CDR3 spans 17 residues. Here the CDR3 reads CASSPQEWLGSLETQYF. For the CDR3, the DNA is TGTGCCAGCTCACCACAGGAGTGGCTAGGCAGTTTAGAGACCCAGTACTTC. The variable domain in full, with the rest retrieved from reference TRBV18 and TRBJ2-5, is NAGVMQNPRHLVRRRGQEARLRCSPMKGHSHVYWYRQLPEEGLKFMVYLQKENIIDESGMPKERFSAEFPKEGPSILRIQQVVRGDSAAYFCASSPQEWLGSLETQYFGPGTRLLVL.

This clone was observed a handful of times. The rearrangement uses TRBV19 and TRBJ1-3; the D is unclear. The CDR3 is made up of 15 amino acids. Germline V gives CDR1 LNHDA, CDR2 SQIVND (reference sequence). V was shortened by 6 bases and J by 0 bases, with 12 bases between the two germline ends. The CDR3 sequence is CASSPTTDSGNTIYF. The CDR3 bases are TGTGCCAGTAGCCCTACGACGGACTCTGGAAACACCATATATTTT. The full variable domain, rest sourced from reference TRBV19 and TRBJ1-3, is DGGITQSPKYLFRKEGQNVTLSCEQNLNHDAMYWYRQDPGQGLRLIYYSQIVNDFQKGDIAEGYSVSREKKESFPLTVTSAQKNPTAFYLCASSPTTDSGNTIYFGEGSWLTVV.

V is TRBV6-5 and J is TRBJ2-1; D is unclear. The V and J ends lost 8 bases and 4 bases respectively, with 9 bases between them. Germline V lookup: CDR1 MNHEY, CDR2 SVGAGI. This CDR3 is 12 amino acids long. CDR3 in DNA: TGTGCCAGCGGACGGATTTACAATGAGCAGTTCTTC. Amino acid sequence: CASGRIYNEQFF.